This TCR beta chain stems from a study of response to subunit inactivated influenza vaccine. This clonotype was counted a few times. TCRdb fed the RT-PCR reads into MiXCR, producing one record per CDR3 protein. The sample carries 500,000 to 550,000 distinct CDR3 sequences, approximately 20% recorded once. Between the trimmed V and J ends, which lost 3 bases and 12 bases, there was a span of 9 bases. Per germline, CDR1 SQVTM and CDR2 ANQGSEA. This CDR3 comprises 10 residues. These data were likewise used in another study, on T cells expressing NK-cell markers. Per that study: In generating TCR beta cDNA, 5'RACE template switching with UMIs was used. The study drew TCR beta repertoires from sorted CD3+CD56+NKG2C+, CD3+CD56+NKG2C- and CD3+CD56-NKG2C+ T cells.

The clonotype originates from a man aged 50-59 years who received an inactivated influenza vaccine. The chain links TRBV29-1 to TRBJ2-1; D remains unclear. Sequenced material: CD4+ T cells sorted from PBMCs, taken 11 to 12 days after vaccination. The CDR3 DNA sequence: TGCAGCGTTGAGGAAGTTTGGCAGTTCTTC. Its translation is CSVEEVWQFF.